This record looks at one T cell receptor (beta chain) sequence and its context. These data originate in a study of shared clonotypes between healthy human individuals. Assay used: immunoSEQ multiplex PCR; TCRdb lists only in-frame clones, some missing. The table lists about 2,500,000 clones, 85% to 95% of them singletons. With V trimmed by 8 bases and J by 7 bases, 9 bases remained unmatched. In germline, CDR1 is LNHDA, CDR2 SQIVND (reference sequence). The CDR3 runs 15 residues. The rearrangement joins TRBV19 to TRBJ2-1, with 12 bases that match TRBD2. The sequenced sample consisted of naive CD4+ T cells sorted from blood. This sample's subset: CD45RA+ positively selected. This receptor was taken from a man between 18 and 35 years old in good health. CDR3 DNA sequence: TGTGCCAGTCGTTGGCTAGCGGGAGGGCAGAATGAGCAGTTCTTC. This gives the protein CASRWLAGGQNEQFF.